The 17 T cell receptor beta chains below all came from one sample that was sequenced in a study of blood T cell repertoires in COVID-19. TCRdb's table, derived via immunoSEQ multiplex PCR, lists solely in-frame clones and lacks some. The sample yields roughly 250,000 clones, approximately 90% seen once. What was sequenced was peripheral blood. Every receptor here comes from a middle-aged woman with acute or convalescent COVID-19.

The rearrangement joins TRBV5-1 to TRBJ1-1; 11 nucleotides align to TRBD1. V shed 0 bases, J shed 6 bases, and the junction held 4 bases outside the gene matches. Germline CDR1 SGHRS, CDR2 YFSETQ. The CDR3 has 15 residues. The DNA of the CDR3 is TGCGCCAGCAGCTTGGCGGGGACAGGGGGTCCTGAAGCTTTCTTT. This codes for CASSLAGTGGPEAFF.

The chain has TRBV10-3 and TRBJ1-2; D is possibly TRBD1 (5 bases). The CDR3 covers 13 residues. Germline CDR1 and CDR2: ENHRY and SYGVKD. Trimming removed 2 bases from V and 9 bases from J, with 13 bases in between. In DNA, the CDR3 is TGTGCCATCAGTGAGCCCGGGGGAAGGAGCTACACCTTC. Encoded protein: CAISEPGGRSYTF.

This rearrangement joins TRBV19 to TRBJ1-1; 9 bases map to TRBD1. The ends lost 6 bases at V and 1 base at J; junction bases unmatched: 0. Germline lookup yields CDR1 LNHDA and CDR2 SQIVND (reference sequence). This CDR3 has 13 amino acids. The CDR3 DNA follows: TGTGCCAGTAGGGACAGGGGGAACACTGAAGCTTTCTTT. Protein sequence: CASRDRGNTEAFF.

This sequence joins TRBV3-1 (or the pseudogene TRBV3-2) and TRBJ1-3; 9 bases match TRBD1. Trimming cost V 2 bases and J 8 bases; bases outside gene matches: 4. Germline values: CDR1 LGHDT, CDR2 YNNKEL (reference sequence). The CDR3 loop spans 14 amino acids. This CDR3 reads CASSQRDRADTIYF. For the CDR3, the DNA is TGTGCCAGCAGCCAACGGGACAGGGCGGACACCATATATTTT.

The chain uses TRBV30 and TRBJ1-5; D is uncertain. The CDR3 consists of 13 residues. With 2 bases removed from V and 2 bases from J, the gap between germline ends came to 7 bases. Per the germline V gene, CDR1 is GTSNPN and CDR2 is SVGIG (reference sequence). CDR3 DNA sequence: TGTGCCTGGAGTACTCGGGGCAATCAGCCCCAGCATTTT. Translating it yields CAWSTRGNQPQHF.

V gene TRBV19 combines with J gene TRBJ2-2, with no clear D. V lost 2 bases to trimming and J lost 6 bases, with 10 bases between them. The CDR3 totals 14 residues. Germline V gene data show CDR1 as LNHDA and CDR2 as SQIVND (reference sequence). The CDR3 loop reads CASSIFSSPGELFF. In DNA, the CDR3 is TGTGCCAGTAGTATATTCTCGAGCCCCGGGGAGCTGTTTTTT.

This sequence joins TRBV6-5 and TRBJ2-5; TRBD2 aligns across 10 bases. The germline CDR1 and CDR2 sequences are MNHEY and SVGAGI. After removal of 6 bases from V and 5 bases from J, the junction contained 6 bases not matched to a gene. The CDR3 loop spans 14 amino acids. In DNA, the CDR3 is TGTGCCAGCAGGGAGCGGGGGGGCAAGGAGACCCAGTACTTC. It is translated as CASRERGGKETQYF.

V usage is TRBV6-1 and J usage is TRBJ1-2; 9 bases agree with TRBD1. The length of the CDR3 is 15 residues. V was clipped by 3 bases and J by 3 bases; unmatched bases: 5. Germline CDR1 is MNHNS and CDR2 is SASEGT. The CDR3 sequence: CASSDARDRDYGYTF. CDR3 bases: TGTGCCAGCAGTGACGCCCGGGACAGGGACTATGGCTACACCTTC.

For the CDR3, the DNA is TGTGCCAGCAGCTTGGCCAAGGGACAGGGCTCTGGGGCCAACGTCCTGACTTTC. This gives the protein CASSLAKGQGSGANVLTF. This rearrangement joins TRBV5-8 to TRBJ2-6; 9 bases line up with TRBD1. The junction had 4 bases not matched to a gene; V was cut back by 0 bases and J by 0 bases. This CDR3 has 18 residues. The germline V gene has CDR1 SGHTS and CDR2 YDEGEE.

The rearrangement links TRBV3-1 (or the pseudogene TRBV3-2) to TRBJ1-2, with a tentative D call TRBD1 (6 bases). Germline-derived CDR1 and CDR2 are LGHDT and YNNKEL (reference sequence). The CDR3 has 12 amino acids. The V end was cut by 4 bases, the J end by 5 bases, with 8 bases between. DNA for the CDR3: TGTGCCAGCAGCCTACAGGGTTATGGCTACACCTTC. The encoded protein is CASSLQGYGYTF.

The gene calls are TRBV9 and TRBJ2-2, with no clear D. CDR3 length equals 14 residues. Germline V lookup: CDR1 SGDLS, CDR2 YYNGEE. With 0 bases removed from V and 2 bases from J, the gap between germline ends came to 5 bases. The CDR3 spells CASSVELNTGELFF. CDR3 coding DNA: TGTGCCAGCAGCGTAGAACTTAACACCGGGGAGCTGTTTTTT. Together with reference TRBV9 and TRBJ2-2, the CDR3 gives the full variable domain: DSGVTQTPKHLITATGQRVTLRCSPRSGDLSVYWYQQSLDQGLQFLIQYYNGEERAKGNILERFSAQQFPDLHSELNLSSLELGDSALYFCASSVELNTGELFFGEGSRLTVL.

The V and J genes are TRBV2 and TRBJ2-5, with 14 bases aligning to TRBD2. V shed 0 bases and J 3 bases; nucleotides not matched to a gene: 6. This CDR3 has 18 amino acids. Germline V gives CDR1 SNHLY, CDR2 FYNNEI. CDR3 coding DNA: TGTGCCAGCAGTGAAGCTTTAGGACTAGCGGGGGGTAAAGAGACCCAGTACTTC. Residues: CASSEALGLAGGKETQYF.

The CDR3 is CATPRDSENSPLHF. CDR3 coding DNA: TGTGCCACCCCTCGGGACAGTGAAAATTCACCCCTCCACTTT. The chain links TRBV24-1 to TRBJ1-6; 7 bases are a match to TRBD1. After removal of 9 bases from V and 7 bases from J, the junction contained 8 bases not matched to a gene. CDR1 KGHDR and CDR2 SFDVKD come from the germline V gene. CDR3 length equals 14 residues.

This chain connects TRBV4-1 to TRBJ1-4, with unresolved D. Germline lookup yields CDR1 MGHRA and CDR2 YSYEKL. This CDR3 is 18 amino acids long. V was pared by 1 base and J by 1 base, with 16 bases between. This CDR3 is CASSQGIIKGGTNEKLFF. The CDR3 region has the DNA TGCGCCAGCAGCCAAGGTATTATAAAGGGAGGAACTAATGAAAAACTGTTTTTT.

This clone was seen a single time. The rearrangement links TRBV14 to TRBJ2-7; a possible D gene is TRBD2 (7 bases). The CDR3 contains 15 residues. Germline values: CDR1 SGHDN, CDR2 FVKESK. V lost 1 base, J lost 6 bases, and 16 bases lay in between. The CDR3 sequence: CASSQGGGGYFEQYV. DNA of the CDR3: TGTGCCAGCAGCCAAGGGGGAGGGGGGTACTTCGAGCAGTACGTC.

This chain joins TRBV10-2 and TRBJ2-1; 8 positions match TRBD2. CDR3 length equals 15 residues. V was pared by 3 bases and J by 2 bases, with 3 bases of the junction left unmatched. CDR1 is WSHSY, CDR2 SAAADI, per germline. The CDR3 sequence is CASSDTRGAYNEQFF. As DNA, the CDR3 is TGCGCCAGCAGTGACACGCGGGGGGCCTACAATGAGCAGTTCTTC.

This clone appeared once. Here the CDR3 DNA reads TGTGCCAGCAGCCAGGCAGACAGGGGAAACACCATATATTTT. Its protein is CASSQADRGNTIYF. The rearrangement joins TRBV4-2 to TRBJ1-3, with TRBD1 as a possible D gene (6 bases). CDR3 length: 14 amino acids. Germline values: CDR1 LGHNA, CDR2 YNFKEQ. The V end lost 3 bases, the J end lost 4 bases, and 10 bases lay between the germline ends.